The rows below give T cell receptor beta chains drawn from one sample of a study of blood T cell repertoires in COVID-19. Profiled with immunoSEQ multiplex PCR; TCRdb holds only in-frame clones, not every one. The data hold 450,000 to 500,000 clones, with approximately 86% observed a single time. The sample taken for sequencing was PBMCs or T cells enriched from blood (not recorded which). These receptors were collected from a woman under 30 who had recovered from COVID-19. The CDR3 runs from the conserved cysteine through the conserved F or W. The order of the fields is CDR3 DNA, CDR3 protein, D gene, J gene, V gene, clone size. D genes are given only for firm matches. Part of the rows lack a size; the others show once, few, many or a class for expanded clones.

DNA: TGTGCCAGCTCACGCGATCCGGGACAGGGATATGAAAAACTGTTTTTT
CDR3: CASSRDPGQGYEKLFF
D: TRBD1
J: TRBJ1-4
V: TRBV18
size: NA

DNA: TGTGCCAGCAGTGATCTAGAATATTCCAATAATTCACCCCTCCACTTT
CDR3: CASSDLEYSNNSPLHF
D: NA
J: TRBJ1-6
V: TRBV2
size: NA

DNA: TGTGCCAGCAGCCAAGATGGGCTAGCGATGAGCACAGATACGCAGTATTTT
CDR3: CASSQDGLAMSTDTQYF
D: NA
J: TRBJ2-3
V: TRBV14
size: NA

DNA: TGTGCCAGCAGCCCCTATAAAGTGCAGTACTTC
CDR3: CASSPYKVQYF
D: NA
J: TRBJ2-7
V: TRBV2
size: once

DNA: TGTGCCAGCAGCCCCGTGGGGGGGGCCGGGGGCACAGATACGCAGTATTTT
CDR3: CASSPVGGAGGTDTQYF
D: NA
J: TRBJ2-3
V: TRBV11-2
size: NA

DNA: TGTGCCAGCAGTCTTACAGGGTACACTGAAGCTTTCTTT
CDR3: CASSLTGYTEAFF
D: NA
J: TRBJ1-1
V: TRBV12-3/TRBV12-4
size: NA

DNA: TGTGCCAGCGGATCCTTAGCGGGGGGAGGAGAGACCCAGTACTTC
CDR3: CASGSLAGGGETQYF
D: TRBD2
J: TRBJ2-5
V: TRBV28
size: NA

DNA: TGTGCCAGCAGTTACTCTTTCCCAGACTATGGCTACACCTTC
CDR3: CASSYSFPDYGYTF
D: NA
J: TRBJ1-2
V: TRBV6-5
size: once

DNA: TGTGCCAGCACCCCCCCGCAGGGGGCAGGACAGCCCCAGCATTTT
CDR3: CASTPPQGAGQPQHF
D: TRBD1
J: TRBJ1-5
V: TRBV9
size: NA

DNA: TGCGCCAGCAGCGAGGGACAGGGTCCTTATGAGCAGTTCTTC
CDR3: CASSEGQGPYEQFF
D: TRBD1
J: TRBJ2-1
V: TRBV5-1
size: NA

DNA: TGTGCCAGCAGCCCCCCGGGGGACAGGGGAAATTTTGGCTACACCTTC
CDR3: CASSPPGDRGNFGYTF
D: TRBD1
J: TRBJ1-2
V: TRBV5-4
size: NA

DNA: TGTGCCAGCTCTCCCTTTGGACTAGGGGACACCGGGGAGCTGTTTTTT
CDR3: CASSPFGLGDTGELFF
D: TRBD2
J: TRBJ2-2
V: TRBV2
size: NA

DNA: TGTGCCAGCAGCCCGGACTACTATGGCTACACCTTC
CDR3: CASSPDYYGYTF
D: NA
J: TRBJ1-2
V: TRBV7-9
size: NA

DNA: TGTGCCAGCAGCTTAGCGTCAGGGGGCAGGTACAATGAGCAGTTCTTC
CDR3: CASSLASGGRYNEQFF
D: TRBD1
J: TRBJ2-1
V: TRBV7-6
size: NA

DNA: TGTGCCAGCAGTGAATCAGGGGGGTATCCCCGCTACGAGCAGTACTTC
CDR3: CASSESGGYPRYEQYF
D: NA
J: TRBJ2-7
V: TRBV2
size: NA

DNA: TGTGCCAGCAGCTTTTCCAGGGGGCGGTCAGAGACCCAGTACTTC
CDR3: CASSFSRGRSETQYF
D: TRBD1
J: TRBJ2-5
V: TRBV5-4
size: few

DNA: TGTGCCAGTAGTAGTGGGCAGAGCAATCAGCCCCAGCATTTT
CDR3: CASSSGQSNQPQHF
D: NA
J: TRBJ1-5
V: TRBV19
size: NA

DNA: TGTGCCAGCAGCTTCGGGACAGGGGTCTCAACTGAAGCTTTCTTT
CDR3: CASSFGTGVSTEAFF
D: TRBD1
J: TRBJ1-1
V: TRBV9
size: NA

DNA: TGTGCCAGCAGTTCTCCGTTAGCGACTGAAGCTTTCTTT
CDR3: CASSSPLATEAFF
D: NA
J: TRBJ1-1
V: TRBV25-1
size: NA

DNA: TGTGCCAGCAGCCCTCCGAGGAGGGGACTCACAGATACGCAGTATTTT
CDR3: CASSPPRRGLTDTQYF
D: NA
J: TRBJ2-3
V: TRBV14
size: NA

DNA: TGTGCCAGTAGGGCCGTGGGGGCGGGCGATGAAAAACTGTTTTTT
CDR3: CASRAVGAGDEKLFF
D: NA
J: TRBJ1-4
V: TRBV19
size: NA

DNA: TGTGCTAGTGGTATCGGACTCTCCTACGAGCAGTACTTC
CDR3: CASGIGLSYEQYF
D: NA
J: TRBJ2-7
V: TRBV12-5
size: NA

DNA: TGTGCCAGCAGCTCGGTAAGGGGCACAGGGATAGGGGAAAAACTGTTTTTT
CDR3: CASSSVRGTGIGEKLFF
D: NA
J: TRBJ1-4
V: TRBV5-6
size: NA

DNA: TGTGCCAGCAGCTTAGCGGGGGGCCTCAATGAGCAGTTCTTC
CDR3: CASSLAGGLNEQFF
D: NA
J: TRBJ2-1
V: TRBV11-3
size: NA

DNA: TGTGCCAGCAGTGATTCAGGGGGGTGGTATGGCTACACCTTC
CDR3: CASSDSGGWYGYTF
D: TRBD1
J: TRBJ1-2
V: TRBV2
size: once

DNA: TGTGCCAGTACATCCCTGCAATTGACTGGAGGCGGGGAGCTGTTTTTT
CDR3: CASTSLQLTGGGELFF
D: NA
J: TRBJ2-2
V: TRBV19
size: NA

DNA: TGTGCCAGCTCACCTCGACAGGACACCTACGAGCAGTACTTC
CDR3: CASSPRQDTYEQYF
D: NA
J: TRBJ2-7
V: TRBV18
size: once

DNA: TGTGCCAGCAACGGGAACAGCAATCAGCCCCAGCATTTT
CDR3: CASNGNSNQPQHF
D: NA
J: TRBJ1-5
V: TRBV2
size: NA

DNA: TGTGCCATTTCGCGGGATCGGTCCAAAGATAACTATGGCTACACCTTC
CDR3: CAISRDRSKDNYGYTF
D: NA
J: TRBJ1-2
V: TRBV10-3
size: NA

DNA: TGTGCTAGTGGTTCCGGGACAGGGGACAATGAGCAGTTCTTC
CDR3: CASGSGTGDNEQFF
D: TRBD1
J: TRBJ2-1
V: TRBV12-5
size: NA

DNA: TGTGCCAGTAGTATCCGACAGGGGACCATCTATAGCAATCAGCCCCAGCATTTT
CDR3: CASSIRQGTIYSNQPQHF
D: TRBD1
J: TRBJ1-5
V: TRBV19
size: NA

DNA: TGTGCCAGCAGCCCACAGCCGACAGGGTGGGTAATCGACACCGGGGAGCTGTTTTTT
CDR3: CASSPQPTGWVIDTGELFF
D: TRBD1
J: TRBJ2-2
V: TRBV7-9
size: NA

DNA: TGTGCCTGCGACCTGGAGGGACAGACTTACTCTGGAAACACCATATATTTT
CDR3: CACDLEGQTYSGNTIYF
D: TRBD1
J: TRBJ1-3
V: TRBV2
size: NA

DNA: TGTGCCAGCAGACTCGACAGGGCCACGAACTATGGCTACACCTTC
CDR3: CASRLDRATNYGYTF
D: TRBD1
J: TRBJ1-2
V: TRBV28
size: NA

DNA: TGCGCCAGCAGCCTGGCGGGGGTTCACACTGAAGCTTTCTTT
CDR3: CASSLAGVHTEAFF
D: NA
J: TRBJ1-1
V: TRBV5-1
size: NA

DNA: TGTGCCAGCGGACAGGGATCTCATTCACCCCTCCACTTT
CDR3: CASGQGSHSPLHF
D: TRBD1
J: TRBJ1-6
V: TRBV25-1
size: NA

DNA: TGTGCCTGGAGTGTAGACCAGGGGAATAATCAGCCCCAGCATTTT
CDR3: CAWSVDQGNNQPQHF
D: NA
J: TRBJ1-5
V: TRBV30
size: NA

DNA: TGTGCCAGTAGTGCTATGAGGAATTCACCCCTCCACTTT
CDR3: CASSAMRNSPLHF
D: NA
J: TRBJ1-6
V: TRBV19
size: few

DNA: TGTGCCAGCAGACCAAGCCCGCGACTAGCGGGGGGGCCTGGCCAGTACTTC
CDR3: CASRPSPRLAGGPGQYF
D: TRBD2
J: TRBJ2-5
V: TRBV27
size: NA

DNA: TGCGCCAGCAGCCAAGATACCTTTGCGGGGCCCAATCAGCCCCAGCATTTT
CDR3: CASSQDTFAGPNQPQHF
D: NA
J: TRBJ1-5
V: TRBV4-1
size: NA